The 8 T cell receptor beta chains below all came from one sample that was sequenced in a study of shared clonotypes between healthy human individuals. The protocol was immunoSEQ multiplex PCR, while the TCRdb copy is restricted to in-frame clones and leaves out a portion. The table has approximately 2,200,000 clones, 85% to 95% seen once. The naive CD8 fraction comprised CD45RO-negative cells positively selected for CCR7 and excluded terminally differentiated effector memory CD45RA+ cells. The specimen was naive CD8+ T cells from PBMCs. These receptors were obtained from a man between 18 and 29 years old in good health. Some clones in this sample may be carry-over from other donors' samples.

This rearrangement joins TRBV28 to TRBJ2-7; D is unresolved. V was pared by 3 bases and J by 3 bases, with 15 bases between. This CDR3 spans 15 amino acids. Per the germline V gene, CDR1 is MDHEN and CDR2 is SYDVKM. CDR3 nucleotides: TGTGCCAGCAGTTTTAAGTGGTCGCGGCTCTACGAGCAGTACTTC. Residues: CASSFKWSRLYEQYF.

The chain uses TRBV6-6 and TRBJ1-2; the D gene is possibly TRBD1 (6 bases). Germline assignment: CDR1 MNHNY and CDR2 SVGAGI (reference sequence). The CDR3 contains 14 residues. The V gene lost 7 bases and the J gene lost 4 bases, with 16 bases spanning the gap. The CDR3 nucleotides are TGTGCCAGCAATTTTGAGGGGGACCTCTATGGCTACACCTTC. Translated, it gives CASNFEGDLYGYTF.

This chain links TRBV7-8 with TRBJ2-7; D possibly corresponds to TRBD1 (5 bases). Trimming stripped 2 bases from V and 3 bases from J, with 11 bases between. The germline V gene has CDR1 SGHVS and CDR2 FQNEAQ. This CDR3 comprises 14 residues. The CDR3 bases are TGTGCCAGCAGCTTAATTGGGGCAGGCTACGAGCAGTACTTC. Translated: CASSLIGAGYEQYF.

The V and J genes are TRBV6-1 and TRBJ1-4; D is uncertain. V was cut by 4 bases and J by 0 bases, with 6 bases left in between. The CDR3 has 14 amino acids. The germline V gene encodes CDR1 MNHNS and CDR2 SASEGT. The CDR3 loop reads CASSVRATNEKLFF. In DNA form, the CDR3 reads TGTGCCAGCAGTGTGAGGGCAACTAATGAAAAACTGTTTTTT.

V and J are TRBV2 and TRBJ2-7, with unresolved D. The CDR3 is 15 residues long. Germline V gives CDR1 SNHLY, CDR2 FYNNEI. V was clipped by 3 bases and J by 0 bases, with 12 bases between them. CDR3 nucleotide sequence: TGTGCCAGCAGTGAGTTGGGCAGGATCTCCTACGAGCAGTACTTC. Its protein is CASSELGRISYEQYF. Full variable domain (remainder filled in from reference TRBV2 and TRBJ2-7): EPEVTQTPSHQVTQMGQEVILRCVPISNHLYFYWYRQILGQKVEFLVSFYNNEISEKSEIFDDQFSVERPDGSNFTLKIRSTKLEDSAMYFCASSELGRISYEQYFGPGTRLTVT.

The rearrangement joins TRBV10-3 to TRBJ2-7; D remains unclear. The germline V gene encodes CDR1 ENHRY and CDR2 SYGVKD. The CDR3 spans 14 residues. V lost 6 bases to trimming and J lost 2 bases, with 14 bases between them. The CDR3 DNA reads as TGTGCCATCAGCGATAAGTACCAAACCTACGAGCAGTACTTC. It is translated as CAISDKYQTYEQYF.

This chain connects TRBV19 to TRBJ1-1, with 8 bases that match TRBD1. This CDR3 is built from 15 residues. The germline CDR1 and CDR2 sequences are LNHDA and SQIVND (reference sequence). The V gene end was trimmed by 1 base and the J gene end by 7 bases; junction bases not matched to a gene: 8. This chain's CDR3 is CASSIAADRAGEAFF. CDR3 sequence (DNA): TGTGCCAGTAGTATAGCCGCGGACAGGGCGGGTGAAGCTTTCTTT.

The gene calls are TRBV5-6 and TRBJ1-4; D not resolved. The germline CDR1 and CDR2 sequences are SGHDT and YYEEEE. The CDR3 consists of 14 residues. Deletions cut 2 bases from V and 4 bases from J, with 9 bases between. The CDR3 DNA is TGTGCCAGCAGCTTCGGGCGGGTTAATGAAAAACTGTTTTTT. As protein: CASSFGRVNEKLFF.